The clone carrying this TCR beta chain appeared a few times. Its specificity is not known. These data are taken from a study of blood T cells in healthy people across ages. CDR3 length equals 12 residues. Germline V lookup: CDR1 SQVTM, CDR2 ANQGSEA. V gave up 4 bases and J gave up 5 bases, with 11 bases separating them. PCR was performed a second time for about 7 to 11 cycles using a sample-barcoded 5' primer and a J-beta primer mix. From the 5' RACE reads, TCRdb called clonotypes with MiXCR, one entry per CDR3 protein. The sample has hundreds of thousands of distinct CDR3 sequences, about 21% seen once; the top ten hold 3.5% to 4%. The people who gave samples were healthy Caucasians from Russia, aged about 6 to 100. Study findings and constraints: More naive CD4+ cells and higher diversity were found in long-lived than in aged donors. The study could not conclusively compare naive and antigen-experienced cells, given its unsorted PBMCs.

The chain links TRBV29-1 to TRBJ1-1; possible D gene TRBD1, 5 bases. This sequence originates from a man between 65 and 79 years old in good health. Sequenced material: blood. CDR3 nucleotide sequence: TGCAGCGTTGTAGGGGAGAAAACTGAAGCTTTCTTT. Amino acids: CSVVGEKTEAFF.